These 32 T cell receptor beta chains share one sample of origin, sequenced in a study of blood T cells in healthy people across ages. The second PCR ran about 6 to 11 cycles with a sample-barcoded 5' primer and J-beta primers. TCRdb redid the calling of the 5' RACE reads with MiXCR, one entry per CDR3 protein. The sample gives 1.8 million or so distinct CDR3 sequences, about two fifths of which show up once; more than 20% is in the top ten. The sample taken for sequencing was blood. These receptors were collected from a human donor in good health.

The chain combines TRBV7-2 with TRBJ1-2; D perhaps matches TRBD1 (5 bases). The ends were cut back, 1 base at V and 0 bases at J, with 9 bases in the middle. The CDR3 totals 15 residues. CDR1 is SGHTA, CDR2 FQGNSA, per germline. CDR3 in amino acids: CASSLVGEANYGYTF. The CDR3 nucleotides read TGTGCCAGCAGCTTAGTAGGGGAAGCTAACTATGGCTACACCTTC.

This clonotype was seen a few times. J is TRBJ2-7 and V is TRBV20-1; 11 bases agree with TRBD2. Germline V CDR1 and CDR2: DFQATT, SNEGSKA (reference sequence). The CDR3 is 13 residues long. The V gene end was trimmed by 4 bases and the J gene end by 7 bases; junction bases not matched to a gene: 6. The CDR3 nucleotides read TGCAGTGCTATTAGCGGGGGGGCGGGGGAGCAGTACTTC. Protein: CSAISGGAGEQYF.

This chain connects TRBV10-3 to TRBJ2-7; D unresolved. The CDR3 runs 13 residues. CDR1 is ENHRY and CDR2 is SYGVKD in the germline V gene. Trimming removed 11 bases from V and 2 bases from J, with 16 bases in between. The DNA of the CDR3 is TGTGCCGTCAAAGACGGGCAGACCTACGAGCAGTACTTC. It codes for CAVKDGQTYEQYF.

This clonotype was picked up a small number of times. This sequence joins TRBV10-3 and TRBJ2-3; D is undetermined. The CDR3 covers 15 residues. CDR1 is ENHRY and CDR2 is SYGVKD in the germline V gene. V was trimmed by 4 bases and J by 4 bases, leaving 15 bases between them. In nucleotides, the CDR3 is TGTGCCATCAGTGGGGGTAGCCATGTAGCAGATACGCAGTATTTT. This encodes CAISGGSHVADTQYF.

This clonotype was seen more than once but under ten times. This rearrangement joins TRBV11-2 to TRBJ1-1, with 7 bases lining up with TRBD1. Germline V gene data show CDR1 as SGHAT and CDR2 as FQNNGV. The CDR3 length is 15 residues. J gave up 5 bases and V 5 bases, and 11 bases lay outside the gene matches. This chain's CDR3 is CASSTWTGRRTEAFF. The CDR3 nucleotides are TGTGCCAGCAGCACCTGGACAGGAAGAAGGACTGAAGCTTTCTTT. The whole variable domain, filled in from reference TRBV11-2 and TRBJ1-1, reads EAGVAQSPRYKIIEKRQSVAFWCNPISGHATLYWYQQILGQGPKLLIQFQNNGVVDDSQLPKDRFSAERLKGVDSTLKIQPAKLEDSAVYLCASSTWTGRRTEAFFGQGTRLTVV.

This clonotype has only a few counts. The V and J genes are TRBV29-1 and TRBJ2-5, with D unclear. V dropped 7 bases and J dropped 7 bases, with 19 bases sitting between them. Per germline, CDR1 SQVTM and CDR2 ANQGSEA. The CDR3 contains 13 residues. CDR3 bases: TGCAGCGCCTCTAGGACGGGTGAGGTGACCCAGTACTTC. Amino acid sequence: CSASRTGEVTQYF.

This clonotype appeared once. J is TRBJ2-4 and V is TRBV27; TRBD2 is a possible D gene (6 bases). The CDR3 runs to 12 residues. Germline V gene sequence: CDR1 MNHEY, CDR2 SMNVEV (reference sequence). V was clipped by 6 bases and J by 13 bases, with 16 bases between them. The CDR3 sequence: CASSLTGTSQYF. The CDR3 nucleotides are TGTGCCAGCAGCCTAACCGGGACTTCGCAGTACTTC.

The gene calls are TRBV5-1 and TRBJ1-1, with 10 bases matching TRBD1. Germline lookup yields CDR1 SGHRS and CDR2 YFSETQ. V trimming: 5 bases; J trimming: 5 bases; junction bases outside the gene matches: 9. The CDR3 loop spans 15 amino acids. The CDR3 region has the DNA TGCGCCAGCAGAGCCGAAGGACAGGGGGGAACTGAAGCTTTCTTT. The encoded protein is CASRAEGQGGTEAFF.

On this clonotype: The junction and the germline gene differ at one end; a read error may be behind it. The chain carries TRBV20-1 and TRBJ2-7; 10 bases are shared with TRBD2. The germline gives CDR1 DFQATT, CDR2 SNEGSKA (reference sequence). The CDR3 covers 18 residues. The DNA for the CDR3 is TGCAGTACTAGAGATGTAGCGGGGGGCTCTTACCCTATCTACGAGCAGTACTTC. Translated: CSTRDVAGGSYPIYEQYF.

This chain joins TRBV28 and TRBJ2-5, with 7 bases identical to TRBD1. CDR1 and CDR2 from the germline V gene are MDHEN and SYDVKM. V dropped 3 bases and J dropped 11; count of bases not matched to a gene: 12. The CDR3 consists of 14 residues. The DNA for the CDR3 is TGTGCCAGCAGTTTGAAGGGGGCCGGGTGGGAGCAGTACTTC. It is translated as CASSLKGAGWEQYF. The entire variable domain, with the rest obtained from reference TRBV28 and TRBJ2-5, is as follows: DVKVTQSSRYLVKRTGEKVFLECVQDMDHENMFWYRQDPGLGLRLIYFSYDVKMKEKGDIPEGYSVSREKKERFSLILESASTNQTSMYLCASSLKGAGWEQYFGPGTRLLVL.

The chain combines TRBV12-3 or TRBV12-4 with TRBJ2-7; 7 nucleotides align to TRBD2. The CDR3 covers 12 residues. The ends lost 6 bases at V and 12 bases at J; junction bases unmatched: 11. The CDR3 nucleotides are TGTGCCAGCAGCCCAGGGAGGGAGACCCGGTACTTC. Translated, it gives CASSPGRETRYF.

This CDR3 is CASSQDVSYEQFF. For the CDR3, the DNA is TGCGCCAGCAGCCAAGATGTTAGTTACGAGCAGTTCTTC. The J gene is TRBJ2-1, the V gene TRBV4-3; D gene uncertain. From germline, CDR1 is LGHNA and CDR2 YSLEER. The CDR3 extends over 13 amino acids. The V and J ends lost 0 bases and 10 bases respectively, with 10 bases between them.

This chain uses TRBV20-1 with TRBJ1-2; D unclear. V was clipped by 4 bases and J by 4 bases, with 10 bases between them. In germline, CDR1 is DFQATT, CDR2 SNEGSKA (reference sequence). CDR3 length: 12 amino acids. The CDR3 DNA sequence: TGCAGTGCTAAGGTGGAGGGCTATGGCTACACCTTC. This encodes CSAKVEGYGYTF.

This clonotype showed up just once. The chain joins TRBV24-1 to TRBJ2-5; no reliable D call. This CDR3 is built from 14 residues. In germline, CDR1 is KGHDR, CDR2 SFDVKD. Trimming removed 2 bases at V and 2 bases at J, with 8 bases between. CDR3 nucleotide sequence: TGTGCCACCAGTGATTCCCCCAGTCAAGAGACCCAGTACTTC. Residues: CATSDSPSQETQYF.

The chain joins TRBV7-9 to TRBJ2-1; D unclear. The CDR3 runs 14 residues. The germline V and J ends were trimmed by 1 base and 6 bases, with 10 bases remaining between them. Germline V gene data show CDR1 as SEHNR and CDR2 as FQNEAQ (reference sequence). CDR3 sequence reads: CASSLDGPVNEQFF. CDR3 sequence (DNA): TGTGCCAGCAGCTTAGACGGGCCAGTCAATGAGCAGTTCTTC.

This clonotype was observed once. The chain carries TRBV5-5 and TRBJ1-2, with D maybe TRBD1 (5 bases). The CDR3 extends over 16 amino acids. Germline CDR1 is SGHKS and CDR2 is YYEKEE (reference sequence). The germline V and J ends were trimmed by 0 bases and 6 bases, with 18 bases remaining between them. CDR3 in DNA: TGTGCCAGCAGCTTGGTGGGGACTGCTCAGCTTCATGGCTACACCTTC. Translating it yields CASSLVGTAQLHGYTF.

The chain couples TRBV6-1 to TRBJ1-2; TRBD1 aligns across 7 bases. CDR1 is MNHNS, CDR2 SASEGT, per germline. The CDR3 is made up of 15 amino acids. The J segment lost 4 bases and the V segment lost 5 bases, leaving 10 bases of the junction unmatched. CDR3 residues: CASSTHAGQFYGYTF. The CDR3 DNA sequence: TGTGCCAGCAGTACGCACGCGGGACAGTTCTATGGCTACACCTTC.

The chain links TRBV11-2 to TRBJ2-5; D assignment may be TRBD1 or TRBD2 (5 bases each). The J call could be wrong; TRBJ2-7 is a better fit for the DNA end. Per germline, CDR1 SGHAT and CDR2 FQNNGV. There are 14 residues in the CDR3. CDR3 coding DNA: TGTGCCAGCAGCTTGCTGGGACCGGGATCCGAGCAGTACTTC. This encodes CASSLLGPGSEQYF.

The V gene is TRBV4-3, the J gene TRBJ2-2; the D gene is possibly TRBD1 (6 bases). CDR3 size: 19 residues. Trimming shortened V by 2 bases and J by 4 bases, and 23 bases separated the two germline ends. Germline values: CDR1 LGHNA, CDR2 YSLEER. The CDR3 sequence is CASSQPRRQAEWGTGELFF. The CDR3 DNA sequence: TGCGCCAGCAGCCAACCCCGACGACAGGCCGAGTGGGGCACCGGGGAGCTGTTTTTT.

V is TRBV20-1 and J is TRBJ2-7, with 12 bases lining up with TRBD2. Germline-derived CDR1 and CDR2 are DFQATT and SNEGSKA (reference sequence). The CDR3 runs to 15 residues. V lost 2 bases and J lost 0; bases outside the gene matches: 2. CDR3 nucleotides: TGCAGTGCTAGAACTAGCGGGGGGAGCTCCTACGAGCAGTACTTC. The encoded protein is CSARTSGGSSYEQYF.

As for this clonotype: A junction boundary mismatches the germline segment, possibly from a read error. This chain connects TRBV10-3 to TRBJ1-2; D might be TRBD1 (5 bases). Per the germline V gene, CDR1 is ENHRY and CDR2 is SYGVKD. The CDR3 length is 15 residues. CDR3 sequence: CATSENGAANYGYTF. The CDR3 DNA sequence: TGTGCCACCAGTGAGAACGGGGCCGCTAACTATGGCTACACCTTC.

This clonotype appeared a single time. This chain connects TRBV12-3 or TRBV12-4 to TRBJ2-3; TRBD2 aligns across 10 bases. The CDR3 runs to 14 residues. The V segment lost 6 bases and the J segment 15 bases; nucleotides outside the gene matches: 15. This CDR3 is CASSPGLAADVQYF. In DNA, the CDR3 is TGTGCCAGCAGCCCAGGACTAGCGGCGGATGTGCAATATTTT.

This chain connects TRBV5-1 to TRBJ2-3; the D gene is possibly TRBD2 (5 bases). Germline assignment: CDR1 SGHRS and CDR2 YFSETQ. V was trimmed by 4 bases and J by 2 bases, leaving 11 bases between them. The CDR3 extends over 14 amino acids. CDR3 amino acids: CASSIGLDTDTQYF. CDR3 coding DNA: TGCGCCAGCAGCATTGGACTTGACACAGATACGCAGTATTTT.

The J gene is TRBJ2-5, the V gene TRBV3-1, with 7 bases lining up with TRBD1. The V gene's germline CDR1 is LGHDT and CDR2 YNNKEL (reference sequence). V trimming: 10 bases; J trimming: 5 bases; junction bases outside the gene matches: 10. The CDR3 has 13 residues. Here the CDR3 DNA reads TGTGCCACAAAAGACAGGGTCTCGGAGACCCAGTACTTC. This gives the protein CATKDRVSETQYF.

The V call is TRBV14, the J call TRBJ1-2; D is possibly TRBD1 (6 bases). Germline CDR1 SGHDN, CDR2 FVKESK. Trimming left V 2 bases short and J 8 bases short, with 18 bases between. This CDR3 has 15 residues. The CDR3 region is CASSQYFDRLYGYTF. The CDR3 DNA sequence: TGTGCCAGCAGCCAATATTTCGACAGGTTGTACGGCTACACCTTC.

The chain carries TRBV20-1 and TRBJ1-2, with D possibly being TRBD1 (6 bases). This CDR3 is 14 amino acids long. In germline, CDR1 is DFQATT, CDR2 SNEGSKA (reference sequence). The ends were cut back, 1 base at V and 2 bases at J, with 11 bases in the middle. The CDR3 loop is CSARGGAENYGYTF. The CDR3 DNA follows: TGCAGTGCTAGAGGGGGGGCAGAGAACTATGGCTACACCTTC.

This clonotype occurred a few times. The V and J genes are TRBV7-9 and TRBJ2-7, with a weak D call TRBD1 (6 bases). Germline CDR1 reads SEHNR; CDR2 reads FQNEAQ (reference sequence). The length of the CDR3 is 14 residues. Deletions cut 3 bases from V and 4 bases from J, with 13 bases between. DNA of the CDR3: TGTGCCAGCAGCTTGGTTAGGGACATGTACGAGCAGTACTTC. This sequence encodes CASSLVRDMYEQYF.

The chain couples TRBV5-6 to TRBJ2-1; D is possibly TRBD2 (5 bases). Germline CDR1 is SGHDT and CDR2 is YYEEEE. The CDR3 totals 15 residues. Trimming stripped 1 base from V and 7 bases from J, with 15 bases between. CDR3 DNA sequence: TGTGCCAGCAGCTTGCCACGGGGTATTAGGAATGAGCAGTTCTTC. This sequence encodes CASSLPRGIRNEQFF.

V gene TRBV5-6 combines with J gene TRBJ2-3; D is undetermined. The CDR3 runs 14 residues. The germline V gene has CDR1 SGHDT and CDR2 YYEEEE. Trimming took off 4 bases at V and 2 bases at J, with 11 bases between the two ends. The CDR3 is CASSTPHITDTQYF. CDR3 in DNA: TGTGCCAGCAGCACCCCTCACATCACAGATACGCAGTATTTT.

This clonotype was seen only a few times. The chain links TRBV28 to TRBJ2-5; D might be TRBD1 or TRBD2, each matching 5 bases. The CDR3 length is 15 residues. The V end lost 5 bases, the J end lost 2 bases, and 15 bases lay between the germline ends. Germline CDR1 reads MDHEN; CDR2 reads SYDVKM. The CDR3 DNA reads TGTGCCAGCAGTCGGGGACCGAGGCGGCAAGAGACCCAGTACTTC. The encoded protein is CASSRGPRRQETQYF.

This chain joins TRBV29-1 and TRBJ2-7; 9 nucleotides align to TRBD2. J gave up 0 bases and V 2 bases, and 8 bases lay outside the gene matches. The CDR3 runs to 16 residues. The V gene's germline CDR1 is SQVTM and CDR2 ANQGSEA. The CDR3 nucleotides are TGCAGCGTTGAAAGGGTAGCGGGGGTCAACTCCTACGAGCAGTACTTC. Translating it yields CSVERVAGVNSYEQYF.

The gene calls are TRBV20-1 and TRBJ1-2; 8 bases line up with TRBD1. V gave up 6 bases and J gave up 2 bases; unmatched junction bases: 8. This CDR3 spans 14 amino acids. Germline V gene data show CDR1 as DFQATT and CDR2 as SNEGSKA (reference sequence). The CDR3 DNA sequence: TGCAGTGCCCCGGCCGGGACAGGAAACTATGGCTACACCTTC. This encodes CSAPAGTGNYGYTF.